This T cell receptor (beta chain) was recovered during a study of blood T cell repertoires in COVID-19. Profiling relied on immunoSEQ multiplex PCR, and the TCRdb table lists in-frame clones only, not all of them. The table lists around 300,000 clones, approximately 88% of them singletons. Unmatched junction bases numbered 4, after V lost 7 bases and J lost 6 bases. This CDR3 comprises 13 residues. Per the germline V gene, CDR1 is SQVTM and CDR2 is ANQGSEA. The receptor was derived from a man aged 30 to 39 who had recovered from COVID-19. Sequencing was performed on PBMCs or T cells enriched from blood (not recorded which). The chain employs TRBV29-1 and TRBJ1-6, with 9 bases that match TRBD1. Written as DNA, the CDR3 is TGCAGCGCAAGGGACAGGGTTAATTCACCCCTCCACTTT. Amino acids: CSARDRVNSPLHF.